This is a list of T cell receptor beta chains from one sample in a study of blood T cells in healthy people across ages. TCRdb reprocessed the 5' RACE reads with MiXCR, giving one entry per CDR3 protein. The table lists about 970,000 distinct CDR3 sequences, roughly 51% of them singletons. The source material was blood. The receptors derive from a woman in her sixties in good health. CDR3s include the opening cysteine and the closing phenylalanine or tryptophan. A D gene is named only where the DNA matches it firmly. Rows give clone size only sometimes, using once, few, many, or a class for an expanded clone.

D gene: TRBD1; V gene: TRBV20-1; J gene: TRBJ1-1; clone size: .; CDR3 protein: CSAGRDRGRHTEAFF; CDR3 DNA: TGCAGTGCTGGCCGGGACAGGGGGCGGCACACTGAAGCTTTCTTT
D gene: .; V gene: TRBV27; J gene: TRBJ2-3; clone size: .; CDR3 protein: CASSALDTQYF; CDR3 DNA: TGTGCCAGCAGTGCCTTAGATACGCAGTATTTT
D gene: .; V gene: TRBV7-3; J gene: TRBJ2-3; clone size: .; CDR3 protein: CASRDISGGRTDTQYF; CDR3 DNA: TGTGCCAGCAGGGATATTTCAGGAGGCCGCACAGATACGCAGTATTTT
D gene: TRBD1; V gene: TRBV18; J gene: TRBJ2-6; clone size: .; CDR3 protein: CASSPLPGGVRGANVLTF; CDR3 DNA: TGTGCCAGCTCACCACTTCCAGGGGGCGTAAGAGGGGCCAACGTCCTGACTTTC
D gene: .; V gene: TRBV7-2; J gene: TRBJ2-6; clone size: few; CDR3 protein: CASRRGDVLTF; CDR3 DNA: TGTGCCAGCAGACGAGGTGACGTCCTGACTTTC
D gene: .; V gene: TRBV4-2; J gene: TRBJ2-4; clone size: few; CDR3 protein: CASSQERYSSSGEQYF; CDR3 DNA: TGTGCCAGCAGCCAAGAAAGGTATAGCTCCTCTGGGGAGCAGTACTTC
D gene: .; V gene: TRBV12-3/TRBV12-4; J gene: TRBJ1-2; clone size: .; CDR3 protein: CASSVVPGNGYTF; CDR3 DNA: TGTGCCAGCAGTGTAGTTCCCGGGAATGGCTACACCTTC
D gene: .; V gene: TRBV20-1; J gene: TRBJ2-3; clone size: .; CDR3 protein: CSALTSTTSTDTQYF; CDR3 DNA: TGCAGTGCTCTCACTAGCACGACGAGCACAGATACGCAGTATTTT
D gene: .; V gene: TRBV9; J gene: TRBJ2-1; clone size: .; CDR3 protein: CASSAGATASYEQFF; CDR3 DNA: TGTGCCAGCAGCGCAGGTGCGACAGCTTCCTACGAGCAGTTCTTC
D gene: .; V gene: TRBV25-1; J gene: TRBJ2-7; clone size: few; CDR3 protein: CASSDRLAFYEQYF; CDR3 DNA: TGTGCCAGCAGTGATAGGTTGGCGTTCTACGAGCAGTACTTC
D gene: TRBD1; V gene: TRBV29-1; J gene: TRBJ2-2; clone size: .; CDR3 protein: CSVIPGQGVGELFF; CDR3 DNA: TGCAGCGTCATACCGGGACAGGGGGTCGGGGAGCTGTTTTTT
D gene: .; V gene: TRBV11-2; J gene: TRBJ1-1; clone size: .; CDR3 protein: CASSLEFGGSTEAFF; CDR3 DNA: TGTGCCAGCAGCTTAGAGTTCGGGGGGAGCACTGAAGCTTTCTTT
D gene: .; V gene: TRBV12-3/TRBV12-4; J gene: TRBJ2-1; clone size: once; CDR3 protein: CASSPTQAGNEQFF; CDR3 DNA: TGTGCCAGCAGCCCCACTCAAGCGGGCAATGAGCAGTTCTTC
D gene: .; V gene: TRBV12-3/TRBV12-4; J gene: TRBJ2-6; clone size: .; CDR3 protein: CASSTYSYGANVLTF; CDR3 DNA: TGTGCCAGCAGTACTTACTCCTATGGGGCCAACGTCCTGACTTTC
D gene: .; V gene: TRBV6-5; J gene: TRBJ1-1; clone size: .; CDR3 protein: CASSYSNRAQTEAFF; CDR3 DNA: TGTGCCAGCAGTTACTCGAACAGGGCTCAGACTGAAGCTTTCTTT
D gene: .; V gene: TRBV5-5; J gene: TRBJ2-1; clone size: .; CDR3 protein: CASSEEDGSSYNEQFF; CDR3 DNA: TGTGCCAGCAGCGAAGAGGACGGGAGCTCCTACAATGAGCAGTTCTTC
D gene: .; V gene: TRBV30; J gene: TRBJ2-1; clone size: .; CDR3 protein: CAWSATRFNEQFF; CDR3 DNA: TGTGCCTGGAGTGCTACTAGGTTCAATGAGCAGTTCTTC
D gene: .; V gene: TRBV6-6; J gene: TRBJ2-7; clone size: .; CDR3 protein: CASSYGSRVRDEQYF; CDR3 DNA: TGTGCCAGCAGTTACGGTTCAAGGGTTCGGGACGAGCAGTACTTC
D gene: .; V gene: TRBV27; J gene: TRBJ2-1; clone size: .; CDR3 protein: CASSYGLHNEQFF; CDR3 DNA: TGTGCCAGCAGCTACGGGCTCCACAATGAGCAGTTCTTC
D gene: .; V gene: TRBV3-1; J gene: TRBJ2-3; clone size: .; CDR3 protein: CASGQGLDTQYF; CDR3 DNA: TGTGCCAGCGGGCAGGGGTTGGATACGCAGTATTTT
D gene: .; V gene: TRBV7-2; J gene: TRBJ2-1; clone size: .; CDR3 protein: CASSLQGNRPEQFF; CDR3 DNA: TGTGCCAGCAGCTTGCAGGGGAACCGACCGGAGCAGTTCTTC
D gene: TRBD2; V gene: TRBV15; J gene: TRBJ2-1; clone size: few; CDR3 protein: CATSRAGGRTRSDEQFF; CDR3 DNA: TGTGCCACCAGCAGAGCTGGCGGGAGGACCCGATCCGACGAGCAGTTCTTC
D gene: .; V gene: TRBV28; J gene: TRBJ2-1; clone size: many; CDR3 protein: CASSFGGRDSYNEQFF; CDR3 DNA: TGTGCCAGCAGTTTTGGTGGGAGAGACTCCTACAATGAGCAGTTCTTC
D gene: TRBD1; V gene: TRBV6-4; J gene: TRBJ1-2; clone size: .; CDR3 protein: CASSDPKTGQGGLYGYTF; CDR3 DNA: TGTGCCAGCAGTGACCCCAAAACAGGACAGGGCGGTCTCTATGGCTACACCTTC
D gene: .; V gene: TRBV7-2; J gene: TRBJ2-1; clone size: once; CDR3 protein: CASSPDWPLGGQFF; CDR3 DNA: TGTGCCAGCAGCCCAGACTGGCCCCTCGGTGGGCAGTTCTTC
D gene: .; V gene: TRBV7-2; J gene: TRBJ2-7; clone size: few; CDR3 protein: CASSLAALGVYEQYF; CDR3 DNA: TGTGCCAGCAGCTTAGCCGCTCTAGGAGTCTACGAGCAGTACTTC
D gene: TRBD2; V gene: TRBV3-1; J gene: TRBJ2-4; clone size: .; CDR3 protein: CASSPEGLGIGIQYF; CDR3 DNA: TGTGCCAGCAGCCCCGAGGGACTAGGGATCGGCATTCAGTACTTC
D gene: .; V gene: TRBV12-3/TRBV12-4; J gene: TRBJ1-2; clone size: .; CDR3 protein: CASSKELYGYTF; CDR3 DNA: TGTGCCAGCAGTAAGGAGCTCTATGGCTACACCTTC
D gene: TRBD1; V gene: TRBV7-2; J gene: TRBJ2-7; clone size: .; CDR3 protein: CASSFLLAGQGRAYEQYF; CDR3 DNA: TGTGCCAGCAGCTTCCTACTAGCAGGACAGGGGCGAGCTTACGAGCAGTACTTC